The 17 T cell receptor beta chains listed next were all sequenced from one sample in a study of HIV-infected patients and healthy controls. Reverse transcription used around 500 ng RNA and constant-region primers for alpha and beta. Alpha and beta chain libraries were made separately by chain-specific third strand synthesis with multiplexing indices. Using its own MiXCR run on the 5' RACE reads, TCRdb lists one record per CDR3 protein. The profile shows some 10,000 distinct CDR3 sequences, roughly 10% of them singletons. All unsorted peripheral T cells were captured because whole blood was used without fractionation. Sequencing was performed on blood, taken before antiretroviral therapy. All receptors come from an adult with HIV infection.

Ten or more counts support this clonotype. The genes are TRBV19 and TRBJ2-7; 9 bases line up with TRBD1. Unmatched junction bases numbered 4, after V lost 5 bases and J lost 5 bases. The CDR3 sequence is 13 residues long. Germline-derived CDR1 and CDR2 are LNHDA and SQIVND (reference sequence). The CDR3 sequence: CASSLQGANEQYF. CDR3 nucleotide sequence: TGTGCCAGTAGTCTACAGGGGGCTAACGAGCAGTACTTC.

This clonotype occurred many times. The rearrangement uses TRBV2 and TRBJ1-4, with D unresolved. The V gene lost 6 bases and the J gene lost 8 bases, with 13 bases spanning the gap. CDR1 and CDR2 (germline): SNHLY, FYNNEI. CDR3 size: 13 residues. CDR3 in DNA: TGTGCCAGCAGGAGAGGACCGGGGGAAAAACTGTTTTTT. This encodes CASRRGPGEKLFF.

The CDR3 DNA follows: TGTGCCAGCAGCTTATCGGACCCCTACGAGCAGTACTTC. This sequence encodes CASSLSDPYEQYF. The chain joins TRBV7-9 to TRBJ2-7; D not certain. Germline lookup yields CDR1 SEHNR and CDR2 FQNEAQ (reference sequence). V dropped 2 bases and J dropped 2 bases, with 7 bases sitting between them. CDR3 length equals 13 residues.

The chain recombines TRBV20-1 with TRBJ2-4; D gene uncertain. This CDR3 comprises 16 residues. The germline V gene encodes CDR1 DFQATT and CDR2 SNEGSKA (reference sequence). Trimming stripped 6 bases from V and 7 bases from J, with 25 bases between. CDR3 protein: CSAKHFSAAEYNIQYF. CDR3 coding DNA: TGCAGTGCCAAGCACTTCTCGGCGGCGGAATATAACATTCAGTACTTC.

This clonotype was counted many times. The chain couples TRBV6-5 to TRBJ2-7; 8 nucleotides align to TRBD2. CDR1 is MNHEY, CDR2 SVGAGI, per germline. The CDR3 is 15 residues long. The J segment lost 7 bases and the V segment lost 2 bases, leaving 10 bases of the junction unmatched. CDR3 sequence (DNA): TGTGCCAGCAGTTACCGTGCGGGGGGACCTTGGGAGCAGTACTTC. This gives the protein CASSYRAGGPWEQYF.

The chain has TRBV9 and TRBJ2-7; D perhaps matches TRBD1 (6 bases). Trimming took 5 bases from V and 5 from J, leaving 14 bases between them. Germline V lookup: CDR1 SGDLS, CDR2 YYNGEE. The CDR3 is 13 residues long. CDR3 amino acids: CASSSTGLDEQYF. The DNA of the CDR3 is TGTGCCAGCAGTTCGACAGGTCTCGACGAGCAGTACTTC.

This clonotype was observed many times. The rearrangement joins TRBV7-2 to TRBJ2-5, with D perhaps matching TRBD1 or TRBD2 (5 bases each). V was cut by 7 bases and J by 5 bases, with 11 bases left in between. The CDR3 consists of 12 residues. The germline CDR1 and CDR2 sequences are SGHTA and FQGNSA. The chain's CDR3 is CASKRRGETQYF. The CDR3 DNA reads TGTGCCAGCAAAAGACGGGGCGAGACCCAGTACTTC.

This clonotype was detected ten times or more. The chain couples TRBV6-2 or TRBV6-3 to TRBJ2-1, with 12 bases lining up with TRBD2. Germline values: CDR1 MNHEY, CDR2 SVGEGT. There are 17 residues in the CDR3. Trimming took 2 bases from V and 8 from J; bases not matched to a gene: 10. CDR3 nucleotide sequence: TGTGCCAGCAGTTACCCCCCTAGCGGGAGGGATCGAGATGAGCAGTTCTTC. Protein sequence: CASSYPPSGRDRDEQFF.

The chain recombines TRBV11-1 with TRBJ2-7; D may match TRBD1 or TRBD2 (7 bases each). The CDR3 runs to 16 residues. Deletions cut 6 bases from V and 0 bases from J, with 18 bases between. Looked up from germline, CDR1 is SGHAT and CDR2 is FQDESV (reference sequence). The CDR3 sequence: CASSHAQGRGSYEQYF. The CDR3 DNA reads TGTGCCAGCAGTCATGCACAGGGGAGGGGCTCCTACGAGCAGTACTTC.

By frequency in the sample, this clonotype is medium-sized. The CDR3 DNA reads TGCGCCAGCAGCCAAAACGACTACAATGAGCAGTTCTTC. This translates into CASSQNDYNEQFF. The chain links TRBV4-1 to TRBJ2-1, with D uncertain. V lost 2 bases, J lost 3 bases, and 5 bases lay in between. The germline V gene encodes CDR1 MGHRA and CDR2 YSYEKL. There are 13 residues in the CDR3.

This clonotype came up many times. The chain recombines TRBV9 with TRBJ2-1; D unresolved. The V and J ends lost 0 bases and 7 bases respectively, with 8 bases between them. The CDR3 consists of 13 residues. Looked up from germline, CDR1 is SGDLS and CDR2 is YYNGEE. The CDR3: CASSVDQSNEQFF. The CDR3 DNA is TGTGCCAGCAGCGTAGATCAGAGTAATGAGCAGTTCTTC.

The sample holds many counts of this clonotype. The chain carries TRBV7-3 and TRBJ2-6, with TRBD1 matching 12 bases. V lost 2 bases to trimming and J lost 4 bases; unmatched junction nucleotides: 6. This CDR3 region has 18 residues. Looked up from germline, CDR1 is SGHTA and CDR2 is FQGTGA. The CDR3 loop is CASSLQGQGAQGANVLTF. CDR3 DNA: TGTGCCAGCAGCTTACAGGGACAGGGGGCGCAAGGGGCCAACGTCCTGACTTTC.

This clonotype was recorded a few times. The V call is TRBV19, the J call TRBJ2-3; TRBD2 agrees at 8 bases. CDR3 length: 15 residues. The J segment lost 0 bases and the V segment lost 3 bases, leaving 2 bases of the junction unmatched. Germline V gene data show CDR1 as LNHDA and CDR2 as SQIVND (reference sequence). The CDR3 bases are TGTGCCAGTAGTATGGTAGCGGGAAGCACAGATACGCAGTATTTT. It encodes CASSMVAGSTDTQYF.

This clonotype was seen many times. V gene TRBV7-2 combines with J gene TRBJ2-7, with 7 bases lining up with TRBD1. Trimming at V came to 5 bases and at J to 4 bases, leaving 11 bases not matched to a gene. This CDR3 spans 15 amino acids. The V gene's germline CDR1 is SGHTA and CDR2 FQGNSA. The CDR3 bases are TGTGCCAGCAGCGGACGACAGGGTTTCAATTACGAGCAGTACTTC. This gives the protein CASSGRQGFNYEQYF.

The table lists this clonotype with a few counts. The rearrangement links TRBV7-2 to TRBJ2-4; no definite D call. Trimming left V 5 bases short and J 7 bases short, with 9 bases between. The germline gives CDR1 SGHTA, CDR2 FQGNSA. The CDR3 is made up of 12 amino acids. The CDR3 coding sequence is TGTGCCAGCAGCGATACACGGAACATTCAGTACTTC. Amino acid sequence: CASSDTRNIQYF.

This clonotype appeared many times. The chain is built from TRBV28 and TRBJ2-1, with 8 nucleotides matching TRBD2. Losses at the gene ends were 2 bases for V and 4 bases for J; bases not matched to a gene: 7. The CDR3 covers 16 residues. Germline CDR1 is MDHEN and CDR2 is SYDVKM. CDR3 protein: CASSLTAGAGYNEQFF. CDR3 nucleotide sequence: TGTGCCAGCAGTTTAACAGCGGGGGCGGGATACAATGAGCAGTTCTTC.

This clonotype has ten or more counts. CDR3 nucleotide sequence: TGTGCCAGTAGTATAGACGGGAGGGCCCGGAGGGAGCAGTTCTTC. Amino acids: CASSIDGRARREQFF. The chain links TRBV19 to TRBJ2-1; 8 bases fit TRBD2. After removal of 0 bases from V and 10 bases from J, the junction contained 8 bases not matched to a gene. Germline lookup yields CDR1 LNHDA and CDR2 SQIVND (reference sequence). This CDR3 spans 15 amino acids.